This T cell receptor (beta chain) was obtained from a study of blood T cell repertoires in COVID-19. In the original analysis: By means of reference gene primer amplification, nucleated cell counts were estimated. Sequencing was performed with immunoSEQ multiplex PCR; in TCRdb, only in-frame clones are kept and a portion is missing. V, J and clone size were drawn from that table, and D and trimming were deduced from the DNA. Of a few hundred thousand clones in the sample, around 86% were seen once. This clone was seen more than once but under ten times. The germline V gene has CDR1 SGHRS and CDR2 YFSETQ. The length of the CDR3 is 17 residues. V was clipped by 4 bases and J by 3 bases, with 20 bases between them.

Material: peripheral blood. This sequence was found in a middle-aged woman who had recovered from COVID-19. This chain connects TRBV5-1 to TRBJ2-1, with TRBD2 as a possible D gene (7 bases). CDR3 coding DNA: TGCGCCAGCAGCGGGGACTCTAGCGGAGGGGGCTACAATGAGCAGTTCTTC. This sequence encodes CASSGDSSGGGYNEQFF.